The T cell receptor beta chain described here comes from a study of blood T cells in healthy people across ages. Study observations and caveats: With age, beta diversity per million T cells declined roughly linearly, significantly by about 40. When set beside aged donors, long-lived donors presented more naive CD4+ cells and higher diversity.

The draw of peripheral blood yielded ten milliliters from each donor. This clonotype was picked up a small number of times. Its target is not known. Combining a sample-barcoded 5' primer with a J-beta primer mix, a second PCR ran for about 7 to 12 cycles. Every cDNA molecule bore a tag from a template-switch adaptor containing 12 random nucleotides. TCRdb independently ran MiXCR on the 5' RACE reads; one entry per CDR3 protein. The sample has about 680,000 distinct CDR3 sequences, 49% seen once. The TCR sequence derives from an older woman in good health. The sample taken for sequencing was blood.

The CDR3 reads CASSSGGARNGYTF. Here the CDR3 DNA reads TGTGCCAGCAGTTCAGGGGGCGCGAGAAATGGCTACACCTTC. The V call is TRBV12-3 or TRBV12-4, the J call TRBJ1-2; 8 nucleotides align to TRBD1. V gave up 4 bases and J gave up 6 bases; unmatched junction bases: 7. The CDR3 runs 14 residues.